The rows below give T cell receptor beta chains drawn from one sample of a study of CXCR3-negative and CXCR3-positive naive CD8 T cells. No DNA is given; TCRdb re-called the 5' RACE reads and lists each CDR3 protein once. Seen in this sample are over 150,000 distinct CDR3 sequences; the ten most common clones hold 0.45% to 0.6%. Sequencing used naive CXCR3+ CD8+ T cells from blood. These receptors all stem from a human donor in good health. Some clones in this sample may be carry-over from other donors' samples. The CDR3 runs from the conserved cysteine through the conserved F or W.

CASSHNSGGAPDTQYF	TRBV4-1	TRBJ2-3
CASTVLAGGLDEQFF	TRBV6-5	TRBJ2-1
CASSLDTGQVYGYTF	TRBV5-1	TRBJ1-2
CASSFTDFTTDTQYF	TRBV7-2	TRBJ2-3
CASSGTGASPFHGYTF	TRBV5-6	TRBJ1-2
CASGTGTGIDEQYF	TRBV27	TRBJ2-7
CASSFGQGASPLHF	TRBV12-3/TRBV12-4	TRBJ1-6
CASSQRGVNEQFF	TRBV4-1	TRBJ2-1
CASSQGRDEQFF	TRBV4-1	TRBJ2-1
CASSDGQGAYNEQFF	TRBV7-9	TRBJ2-1
CATSVGQGVETEAFF	TRBV24-1	TRBJ1-1
CASSDMDRAYTGELFF	TRBV5-1	TRBJ2-2
CASSPPGLAFHEQYF	TRBV7-9	TRBJ2-7
CTSSPAGGSYEQYF	TRBV7-6	TRBJ2-7
CASSLGRPAPSSGNTIYF	TRBV7-6	TRBJ1-3
CASSYFGTDSGANVLTF	TRBV6-5	TRBJ2-6
CASSLTTGDPYGYTF	TRBV27	TRBJ1-2
CSVVLLAEAFF	TRBV29-1	TRBJ1-1